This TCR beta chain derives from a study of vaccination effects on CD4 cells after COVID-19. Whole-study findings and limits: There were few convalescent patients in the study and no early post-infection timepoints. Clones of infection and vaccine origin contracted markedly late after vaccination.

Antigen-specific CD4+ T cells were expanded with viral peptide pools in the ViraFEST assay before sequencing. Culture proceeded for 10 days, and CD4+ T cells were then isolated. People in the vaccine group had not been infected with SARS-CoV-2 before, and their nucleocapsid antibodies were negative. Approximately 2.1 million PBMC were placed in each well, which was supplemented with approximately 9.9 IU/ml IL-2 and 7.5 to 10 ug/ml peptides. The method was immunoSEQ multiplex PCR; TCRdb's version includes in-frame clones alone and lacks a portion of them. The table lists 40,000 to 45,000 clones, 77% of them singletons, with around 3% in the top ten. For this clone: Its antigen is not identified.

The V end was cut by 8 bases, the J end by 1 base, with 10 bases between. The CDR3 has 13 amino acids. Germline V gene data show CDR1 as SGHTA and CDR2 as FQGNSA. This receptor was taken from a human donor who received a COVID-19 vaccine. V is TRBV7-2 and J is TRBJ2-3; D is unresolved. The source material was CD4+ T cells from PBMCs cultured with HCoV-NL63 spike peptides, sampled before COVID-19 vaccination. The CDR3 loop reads CASGVSRTDTQYF. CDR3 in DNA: TGTGCCAGCGGCGTATCACGCACAGATACGCAGTATTTT.